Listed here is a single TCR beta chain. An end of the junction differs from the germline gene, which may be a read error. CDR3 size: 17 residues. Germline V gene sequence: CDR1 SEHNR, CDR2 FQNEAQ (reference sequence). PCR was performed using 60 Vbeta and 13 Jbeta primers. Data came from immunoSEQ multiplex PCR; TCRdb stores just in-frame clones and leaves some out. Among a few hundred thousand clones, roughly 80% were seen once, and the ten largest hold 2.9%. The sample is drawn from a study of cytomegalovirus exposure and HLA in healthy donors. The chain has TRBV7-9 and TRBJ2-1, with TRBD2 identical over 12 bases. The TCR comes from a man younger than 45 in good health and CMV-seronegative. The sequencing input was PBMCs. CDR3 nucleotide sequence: TGTTCCAGCAGCTTCCCACCAGAGACTAGCGGGGGATATGAGCAGTTCTTC. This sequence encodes CSSSFPPETSGGYEQFF.